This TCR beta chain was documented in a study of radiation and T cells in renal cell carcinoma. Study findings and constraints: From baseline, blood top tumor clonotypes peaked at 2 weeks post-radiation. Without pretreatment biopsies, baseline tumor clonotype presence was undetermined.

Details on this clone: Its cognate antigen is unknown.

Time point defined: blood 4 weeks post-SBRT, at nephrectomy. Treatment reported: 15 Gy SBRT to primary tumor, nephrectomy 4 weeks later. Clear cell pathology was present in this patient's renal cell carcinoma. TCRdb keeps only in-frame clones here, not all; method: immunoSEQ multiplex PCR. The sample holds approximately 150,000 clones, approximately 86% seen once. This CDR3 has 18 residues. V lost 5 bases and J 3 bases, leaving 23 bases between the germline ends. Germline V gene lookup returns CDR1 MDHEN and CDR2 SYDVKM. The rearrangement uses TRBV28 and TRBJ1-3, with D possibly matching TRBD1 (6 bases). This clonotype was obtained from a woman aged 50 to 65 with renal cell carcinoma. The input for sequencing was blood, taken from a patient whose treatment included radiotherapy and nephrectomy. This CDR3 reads CASSLRAVTGIGGNTIYF. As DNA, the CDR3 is TGTGCCAGCAGTCTGAGGGCTGTAACAGGGATAGGTGGAAACACCATATATTTT.